This entry lists 23 T cell receptor beta chains sequenced from one sample in a study of blood T cells in healthy people across ages. With a J-beta primer mix and a sample-barcoded 5' primer, a second PCR ran 7 to 11 cycles. TCRdb re-analysed the 5' RACE reads in MiXCR, keeping a single row per CDR3 protein. The table lists more than 1.4 million distinct CDR3 sequences, approximately 38% of them singletons. Sample: blood. The origin of the receptors is a woman aged 18-30 years in good health.

The V and J genes are TRBV3-1 and TRBJ1-2; 8 bases align to TRBD1. Germline V CDR1 and CDR2: LGHDT, YNNKEL (reference sequence). CDR3 length equals 15 residues. With 3 bases clipped from V and 5 bases from J, the junction kept 8 bases outside the gene matches. This CDR3 reads CASSQSPGTGYGYTF. CDR3 DNA: TGTGCCAGCAGCCAGTCACCGGGGACAGGATATGGCTACACCTTC.

This chain links TRBV7-9 with TRBJ1-2, with 10 bases lining up with TRBD1. CDR1 is SEHNR, CDR2 FQNEAQ, per germline (reference sequence). There are 16 residues in the CDR3. V shed 5 bases and J 2 bases; nucleotides not matched to a gene: 8. DNA for the CDR3: TGTGCCAGCAGCGATCGGACAGGGGGACCGAACTATGGCTACACCTTC. Its protein is CASSDRTGGPNYGYTF.

Ten or more counts support this clonotype. CDR3 nucleotides: TGCAGCGTTGCAGCCGGACAGAGCAACTATGGCTACACCTTC. The encoded protein is CSVAAGQSNYGYTF. This chain links TRBV29-1 with TRBJ1-2, with D perhaps TRBD1 (6 bases). The ends were cut back, 4 bases at V and 2 bases at J, with 14 bases in the middle. CDR1 and CDR2 (germline): SQVTM, ANQGSEA. The CDR3 is made up of 14 amino acids. The full variable domain, rest sourced from reference TRBV29-1 and TRBJ1-2, is SAVISQKPSRDICQRGTSLTIQCQVDSQVTMMFWYRQQPGQSLTLIATANQGSEATYESGFVIDKFPISRPNLTFSTLTVSNMSPEDSSIYLCSVAAGQSNYGYTFGSGTRLTVV.

The chain couples TRBV4-1 to TRBJ2-3; D is uncertain. Germline CDR1 MGHRA, CDR2 YSYEKL. The CDR3 extends over 14 amino acids. V lost 1 base and J 1 base, leaving 6 bases between the germline ends. Written as DNA, the CDR3 is TGCGCCAGCAGCCAAGGGGTGGGCACAGATACGCAGTATTTT. It translates to CASSQGVGTDTQYF.

This clonotype was counted a few times. The chain uses TRBV6-5 and TRBJ2-1; 14 bases are shared with TRBD2. This CDR3 is 16 amino acids long. J lost 4 bases, V lost 6 bases, and 5 bases had no gene match. Germline CDR1 and CDR2: MNHEY and SVGAGI. The CDR3 DNA follows: TGTGCCAGCAGCACCGGGACTAGCGGGAGTTACAATGAGCAGTTCTTC. As protein: CASSTGTSGSYNEQFF.

V is TRBV5-1 and J is TRBJ2-7; D perhaps matches TRBD1 (6 bases). This CDR3 contains 17 residues. Deletions cut 0 bases from V and 0 bases from J, with 16 bases between. Germline V lookup: CDR1 SGHRS, CDR2 YFSETQ. CDR3 sequence: CASSLGGQKLSSYEQYF. The CDR3 DNA sequence: TGCGCCAGCAGCTTGGGCGGACAGAAACTCTCCTCCTACGAGCAGTACTTC.

This clonotype occurred a few times. The chain carries TRBV9 and TRBJ2-3; no firm D call. With 8 bases removed from V and 3 bases from J, the gap between germline ends came to 13 bases. The CDR3 covers 13 residues. Germline V gene sequence: CDR1 SGDLS, CDR2 YYNGEE. This CDR3 reads CASSLQMTDTQYF. As DNA, the CDR3 is TGTGCCAGTTCACTACAGATGACAGATACGCAGTATTTT.

This clonotype was picked up a small number of times. The V and J genes are TRBV4-1 and TRBJ2-1; the D is unclear. CDR1 and CDR2 from the germline V gene are MGHRA and YSYEKL. Trimming removed 0 bases from V and 2 bases from J, with 11 bases in between. The CDR3 consists of 16 residues. The CDR3 region has the DNA TGCGCCAGCAGCCAAGATGGCGCCCTCCCCTACAATGAGCAGTTCTTC. Its translation: CASSQDGALPYNEQFF.

This clonotype has just a few counts. The chain joins TRBV5-1 to TRBJ2-1, with TRBD2 matching 7 bases. The CDR3 has 16 residues. CDR1 is SGHRS and CDR2 is YFSETQ in the germline V gene. Trimming at V came to 5 bases and at J to 0 bases, leaving 8 bases not matched to a gene. The CDR3: CASSLAGDPSYNEQFF. In nucleotides, the CDR3 is TGCGCCAGCAGTCTTGCGGGGGACCCCTCCTACAATGAGCAGTTCTTC.

This clonotype has only a few counts. This chain joins TRBV4-1 and TRBJ2-7; the D gene is possibly TRBD1 (7 bases). This CDR3 is built from 16 residues. Trimming pared 0 bases from V and 6 bases from J, leaving 18 bases between. Germline values: CDR1 MGHRA, CDR2 YSYEKL. The CDR3 DNA follows: TGCGCCAGCAGCCAAGATATCGCCAGGGGGGTACGCGAGCAGTACTTC. This sequence encodes CASSQDIARGVREQYF.

This clonotype turned up a few times. The CDR3 protein is CASSPRDPAYEQYF. The CDR3 DNA is TGTGCCAGCAGCCCTAGGGACCCCGCCTACGAGCAGTACTTC. The chain uses TRBV6-1 and TRBJ2-7; D tentatively fits TRBD1 or TRBD2 (5 bases each). V lost 6 bases, J lost 2 bases, and 14 bases lay in between. CDR1 is MNHNS and CDR2 is SASEGT in the germline V gene. This CDR3 is 14 amino acids long.

This clonotype was recorded only once. This chain connects TRBV6-5 to TRBJ2-7, with 12 bases matching TRBD1. With 6 bases clipped from V and 4 bases from J, the junction kept 7 bases outside the gene matches. The CDR3 spans 15 residues. Germline V CDR1 and CDR2: MNHEY, SVGAGI. CDR3 DNA: TGTGCCAGCAGCGGTCGGGACAGGGGGCGGTACGAGCAGTACTTC. It yields the protein CASSGRDRGRYEQYF.

The J gene is TRBJ2-7, the V gene TRBV7-7; D gene ambiguous. Germline V gene lookup returns CDR1 SSHAT and CDR2 FNYEAQ (reference sequence). The CDR3 consists of 12 residues. V dropped 5 bases and J dropped 6 bases, with 11 bases sitting between them. CDR3 nucleotide sequence: TGTGCCAGCAGCCAATCGGCAGGCGAGCAGTACTTC. It is translated as CASSQSAGEQYF.

V gene TRBV21-1 combines with J gene TRBJ2-1; the table's D call of TRBD1 was not tested on the DNA. TRBV21-1 is labeled a pseudogene. The CDR3 extends over 14 amino acids. CDR3 coding DNA: TGTGCCAGCAGCAATTTGACAGGGAACCATGAGCAGTTCTTC. The encoded protein is CASSNLTGNHEQFF.

The chain employs TRBV7-9 and TRBJ2-3; 7 nucleotides line up with TRBD2. CDR3 length: 18 residues. CDR1 and CDR2 from the germline V gene are SEHNR and FQNEAQ (reference sequence). V shed 5 bases, J shed 1 base, and the junction held 15 bases outside the gene matches. The CDR3 coding sequence is TGTGCCAGCAGCCCTGGGGCTAGCGGAGGCCCAGGCACAGATACGCAGTATTTT. Protein product: CASSPGASGGPGTDTQYF. The whole variable domain, remainder taken from reference TRBV7-9 and TRBJ2-3, is DTGVSQNPRHKITKRGQNVTFRCDPISEHNRLYWYRQTLGQGPEFLTYFQNEAQLEKSRLLSDRFSAERPKGSFSTLEIQRTEQGDSAMYLCASSPGASGGPGTDTQYFGPGTRLTVL.

The chain recombines TRBV4-2 with TRBJ2-3, with 10 bases fitting TRBD2. The CDR3 is 18 residues long. V dropped 0 bases and J dropped 2; count of bases not matched to a gene: 8. Per germline, CDR1 LGHNA and CDR2 YNFKEQ. The CDR3 region is CASSQEPILAGYTDTQYF. CDR3 sequence (DNA): TGTGCCAGCAGCCAAGAACCGATACTAGCGGGATACACAGATACGCAGTATTTT.

This clonotype has more than one count but fewer than ten. The rearrangement joins TRBV20-1 to TRBJ2-6; no reliable D call. The germline gives CDR1 DFQATT, CDR2 SNEGSKA (reference sequence). Trimming removed 5 bases from V and 1 base from J, with 12 bases in between. The CDR3 runs 15 residues. The CDR3 bases are TGCAGTGCTCCCTTTGTAGGGTCTGGGGCCAACGTCCTGACTTTC. Amino acid sequence: CSAPFVGSGANVLTF.

This clonotype came up a few times. The chain combines TRBV12-3 or TRBV12-4 with TRBJ1-2; D ambiguous. Trimming removed 7 bases at V and 6 bases at J, with 18 bases between. This CDR3 spans 14 amino acids. CDR3 DNA: TGTGCCAGCAATCCGAACAACCTTGGGGATGGCTACACCTTC. As protein: CASNPNNLGDGYTF.

The chain employs TRBV15 and TRBJ2-7; 9 bases line up with TRBD1. CDR1 is LNHNV, CDR2 YYDKDF, per germline (reference sequence). Unmatched junction bases numbered 10, after V lost 5 bases and J lost 2 bases. The CDR3 consists of 16 residues. CDR3 DNA sequence: TGTGCCACCAGCCGGGTGAGGGGACAGGGCACCTACGAGCAGTACTTC. Translating gives CATSRVRGQGTYEQYF.

The chain uses TRBV5-5 and TRBJ2-1, with 10 bases lining up with TRBD2. The CDR3 spans 16 residues. V shed 4 bases, J shed 5 bases, and the junction held 9 bases outside the gene matches. Germline V CDR1 and CDR2: SGHKS, YYEKEE (reference sequence). This chain's CDR3 is CASSQTSGGAHNEQFF. The CDR3 nucleotides are TGTGCCAGCAGCCAAACCAGCGGGGGGGCTCACAATGAGCAGTTCTTC.

This clonotype showed up many times. The chain carries TRBV7-2 and TRBJ1-5; D is unresolved. In germline, CDR1 is SGHTA, CDR2 FQGNSA. The CDR3 is made up of 13 amino acids. V lost 6 bases and J 7 bases, leaving 13 bases between the germline ends. The CDR3 nucleotides are TGTGCCAGCAGTTTTTCCGGGAACCAGCCCCAGCATTTT. Translation gives CASSFSGNQPQHF.

This clonotype was recorded a few times. The J gene is TRBJ2-1, the V gene TRBV7-9; TRBD1 matches at 9 bases. The germline gives CDR1 SEHNR, CDR2 FQNEAQ (reference sequence). V was pared by 5 bases and J by 4 bases, with 6 bases of the junction left unmatched. The CDR3 sequence is 15 residues long. CDR3 DNA sequence: TGTGCCAGCAGCCCGACAGGGGGGATTTACAATGAGCAGTTCTTC. Protein product: CASSPTGGIYNEQFF.

The chain is built from TRBV28 and TRBJ2-2; D might be TRBD1 (6 bases). The CDR3 is 16 amino acids. V lost 4 bases and J lost 1, with 13 bases in between. Germline CDR1 is MDHEN and CDR2 is SYDVKM. The CDR3: CASSSQDRMNTGELFF. Written as DNA, the CDR3 is TGTGCCAGCAGTTCACAGGACAGAATGAACACCGGGGAGCTGTTTTTT. The full variable domain, completed using reference TRBV28 and TRBJ2-2, is DVKVTQSSRYLVKRTGEKVFLECVQDMDHENMFWYRQDPGLGLRLIYFSYDVKMKEKGDIPEGYSVSREKKERFSLILESASTNQTSMYLCASSSQDRMNTGELFFGEGSRLTVL.